This TCR beta chain appears in the sequencing data of a study of blood T cell repertoires in COVID-19. Across the whole study: COVID-19 samples from acute and convalescent phases originated in the United States, Italy and Spain. Sources were T cells, B-cell-depleted T cells, or PBMCs; the material itself was cDNA or gDNA.

Authors' data handling: The assay estimated nucleated cells by amplifying reference gene primers. TCRdb keeps only in-frame clones here, not all; method: immunoSEQ multiplex PCR. V and J calls and clone size are given by that table; D and trimming were obtained from the DNA. The data contain nearly 50,000 clones, approximately 85% of them singletons. The CDR3 is 16 residues long. Germline V lookup: CDR1 SGHVS, CDR2 FNYEAQ. Trimming removed 1 base from V and 8 bases from J, with 15 bases in between. The receptor comes from a woman aged 60-70 years with acute or convalescent COVID-19. The rearrangement links TRBV7-6 to TRBJ1-6; D not certain. What was sequenced was peripheral blood. CDR3: CASSLGGSETYSPLHF. CDR3 DNA sequence: TGTGCCAGCAGCTTAGGTGGCAGCGAGACTTATTCACCCCTCCACTTT.